The 24 T cell receptor beta chains in this list originate from one sample, sequenced in a study of T cell responses to AZD1222 COVID-19 vaccine. Sequencing used immunoSEQ multiplex PCR; TCRdb keeps in-frame clones, though not all of them. The table includes more than 85,000 clones, about 90% detected once. The material sequenced was peripheral blood, taken on day 0 of AZD1222 vaccination. Source of these receptors: an adult in good health.

The gene calls are TRBV7-9 and TRBJ2-7; 8 nucleotides match TRBD1. Germline V gene data show CDR1 as SEHNR and CDR2 as FQNEAQ (reference sequence). V lost 4 bases to trimming and J lost 2 bases; unmatched junction nucleotides: 7. The CDR3 is 15 residues long. The CDR3 bases are TGTGCCAGCAGCTCCGGACAGGGTGTTACCTACGAGCAGTACTTC. This sequence encodes CASSSGQGVTYEQYF.

The V and J genes are TRBV18 and TRBJ1-1; D unclear. The CDR3 is 12 residues long. Trimming took 3 bases from V and 7 from J, leaving 9 bases between them. CDR1 and CDR2 from the germline V gene are KGHSH and LQKENI. CDR3 residues: CASSPIRDEAFF. CDR3 sequence (DNA): TGTGCCAGCTCACCGATCCGGGATGAAGCTTTCTTT.

The chain uses TRBV18 and TRBJ2-1; 8 bases align to TRBD1. CDR3 length: 15 residues. The germline V gene has CDR1 KGHSH and CDR2 LQKENI. Unmatched junction bases numbered 6, after V lost 0 bases and J lost 8 bases. This CDR3 reads CASSPPRTGIYEQFF. Here the CDR3 DNA reads TGTGCCAGCTCACCACCCAGGACAGGGATTTATGAGCAGTTCTTC.

The chain couples TRBV5-1 to TRBJ1-2; 8 bases align to TRBD1. Germline V gene sequence: CDR1 SGHRS, CDR2 YFSETQ. The V segment lost 0 bases and the J segment 6 bases; nucleotides outside the gene matches: 1. The CDR3 contains 13 residues. The CDR3 DNA sequence: TGCGCCAGCAGCTTGGACAGGGGGGATGGCTACACCTTC. Its translation: CASSLDRGDGYTF. Full variable domain (remainder filled in from reference TRBV5-1 and TRBJ1-2): KAGVTQTPRYLIKTRGQQVTLSCSPISGHRSVSWYQQTPGQGLQFLFEYFSETQRNKGNFPGRFSGRQFSNSRSEMNVSTLELGDSALYLCASSLDRGDGYTFGSGTRLTVV.

V and J are TRBV5-8 and TRBJ1-3; no clear D. Germline CDR1 and CDR2: SGHTS and YDEGEE. V was cut by 2 bases and J by 0 bases, with 9 bases left in between. The CDR3 is 15 amino acids. CDR3 in DNA: TGTGCCAGCAGCTTTTGGGCAGGCTCTGGAAACACCATATATTTT. Translated, it gives CASSFWAGSGNTIYF.

Concerning this clone: A read error may produce the germline difference seen at one junction end. The chain links TRBV3-1 (or the pseudogene TRBV3-2) to TRBJ2-2, with D maybe TRBD2 (6 bases). The CDR3 runs to 15 residues. CDR1 LGHDT and CDR2 YNNKEL come from the germline V gene (reference sequence). Here the CDR3 DNA reads TGTGCCAGCAGCCAGGGGGGTGGAGGCACCAGGGAGCTGTTTTTT. This translates into CASSQGGGGTRELFF.

The CDR3 bases are TGTGCCAGCAGTGAAGAGACAGGGAGGGGCTATGGCTACACCTTC. It is translated as CASSEETGRGYGYTF. V and J are TRBV6-1 and TRBJ1-2, with 7 bases aligning to TRBD1. Germline V CDR1 and CDR2: MNHNS, SASEGT. The CDR3 is made up of 15 amino acids. V gave up 1 base and J gave up 4 bases; unmatched junction bases: 6.

CDR3 residues: CASSRREARLHNYGYTF. CDR3 sequence (DNA): TGTGCCAGCAGCCGCCGCGAGGCCAGGCTTCACAACTATGGCTACACCTTC. The V and J genes are TRBV7-2 and TRBJ1-2; D uncertain. The V end was cut by 5 bases, the J end by 2 bases, with 21 bases between. This CDR3 has 17 amino acids. The V gene's germline CDR1 is SGHTA and CDR2 FQGNSA.

The count of this clone is one. The rearrangement links TRBV6-1 to TRBJ1-4; D remains unclear. The CDR3 sequence is 13 residues long. V lost 2 bases and J lost 7, with 8 bases in between. The germline CDR1 and CDR2 sequences are MNHNS and SASEGT. CDR3 coding DNA: TGTGCCAGCAGTGAATACAAGGTTGAAAAACTGTTTTTT. Translation gives CASSEYKVEKLFF.

This chain joins TRBV19 and TRBJ1-1, with no clear D. The germline CDR1 and CDR2 sequences are LNHDA and SQIVND (reference sequence). V was pared by 5 bases and J by 0 bases, with 7 bases between. The CDR3 runs 13 residues. DNA for the CDR3: TGTGCCAGTAGTGCGCAGGTGAACACTGAAGCTTTCTTT. Its translation is CASSAQVNTEAFF.

The table lists this clone with a few counts. The chain carries TRBV18 and TRBJ1-1, with 8 bases matching TRBD1. The ends lost 2 bases at V and 6 bases at J; junction bases unmatched: 5. Germline values: CDR1 KGHSH, CDR2 LQKENI. This CDR3 has 14 residues. DNA for the CDR3: TGTGCCAGCTCACCAAAGGGACAGGAGGCTGAAGCTTTCTTT. Encoded protein: CASSPKGQEAEAFF.

The chain has TRBV24-1 and TRBJ1-2; D is possibly TRBD1 (5 bases). The CDR3 is 14 amino acids. Per the germline V gene, CDR1 is KGHDR and CDR2 is SFDVKD. V lost 9 bases and J 7 bases, leaving 20 bases between the germline ends. CDR3 sequence: CATSEGTGQVGYTF. CDR3 coding DNA: TGTGCCACCTCGGAGGGCACAGGCCAAGTTGGCTACACCTTC.

This clone was observed once. The chain is built from TRBV19 and TRBJ2-4; 9 positions agree with TRBD2. CDR1 and CDR2 from the germline V gene are LNHDA and SQIVND (reference sequence). J lost 1 base, V lost 6 bases, and 7 bases had no gene match. This CDR3 is built from 16 residues. As DNA, the CDR3 is TGTGCCAGTAGAGATGGGGCGGGAGGGGCCAAAAACATTCAGTACTTC. Its protein product is CASRDGAGGAKNIQYF.

The chain combines TRBV28 with TRBJ1-1, with 10 bases that match TRBD1. Germline lookup yields CDR1 MDHEN and CDR2 SYDVKM. The CDR3 sequence is 14 residues long. The V gene end was trimmed by 10 bases and the J gene end by 4 bases; junction bases not matched to a gene: 9. CDR3: CATALGQGITEAFF. In DNA, the CDR3 is TGTGCCACTGCTTTGGGACAGGGGATCACTGAAGCTTTCTTT. The full variable domain, with the rest looked up from reference TRBV28 and TRBJ1-1, is DVKVTQSSRYLVKRTGEKVFLECVQDMDHENMFWYRQDPGLGLRLIYFSYDVKMKEKGDIPEGYSVSREKKERFSLILESASTNQTSMYLCATALGQGITEAFFGQGTRLTVV.

This rearrangement joins TRBV19 to TRBJ1-6, with D unclear. Trimming pared 0 bases from V and 12 bases from J, leaving 9 bases between. CDR1 LNHDA and CDR2 SQIVND come from the germline V gene (reference sequence). The CDR3 has 13 amino acids. CDR3 amino acids: CASSIELRQPLHF. For the CDR3, the DNA is TGTGCCAGTAGTATAGAATTGCGGCAACCCCTCCACTTT.

This clone was seen a single time. V is TRBV5-1 and J is TRBJ2-2; D gene uncertain. The V gene's germline CDR1 is SGHRS and CDR2 YFSETQ. Trimming cost V 0 bases and J 0 bases, with 9 bases left between them. The CDR3 contains 16 residues. CDR3 coding DNA: TGCGCCAGCAGCTTGGCGGCGGCCGCGAACACCGGGGAGCTGTTTTTT. This sequence encodes CASSLAAAANTGELFF. Combining the CDR3 with reference TRBV5-1 and TRBJ2-2 gives the whole variable domain KAGVTQTPRYLIKTRGQQVTLSCSPISGHRSVSWYQQTPGQGLQFLFEYFSETQRNKGNFPGRFSGRQFSNSRSEMNVSTLELGDSALYLCASSLAAAANTGELFFGEGSRLTVL.

The V call is TRBV4-2, the J call TRBJ2-7, with a possible D match to TRBD1 (6 bases). The CDR3 has 14 amino acids. The V gene's germline CDR1 is LGHNA and CDR2 YNFKEQ. The ends were cut back, 4 bases at V and 2 bases at J, with 12 bases in the middle. The CDR3 loop is CASSLQGSAYEQYF. CDR3 sequence (DNA): TGTGCCAGCAGCCTTCAGGGGAGCGCCTACGAGCAGTACTTC.

On this clone: Within the sample, other DNA sequences also encode this same CDR3. The CDR3 DNA sequence: TGTGCCAGCAGCTTAGGAGGGAAAGAGACCCAGTACTTC. It specifies CASSLGGKETQYF. The chain couples TRBV7-9 to TRBJ2-5; perhaps TRBD2 as D (5 bases). Germline V gene data show CDR1 as SEHNR and CDR2 as FQNEAQ (reference sequence). Between the trimmed V and J ends, which lost 1 base and 3 bases, there was a span of 6 bases. There are 13 residues in the CDR3.

This chain uses TRBV18 with TRBJ1-2, with D tentatively TRBD1 (5 bases). V lost 4 bases to trimming and J lost 4 bases, with 22 bases between them. The CDR3 contains 17 residues. Germline V CDR1 and CDR2: KGHSH, LQKENI. The CDR3 DNA follows: TGTGCCAGCTCACAAAAACTCCGGGGCGAGGAAGGCTATGGCTACACCTTC. This codes for CASSQKLRGEEGYGYTF. Looking up the rest from reference TRBV18 and TRBJ1-2 gives the full variable domain: NAGVMQNPRHLVRRRGQEARLRCSPMKGHSHVYWYRQLPEEGLKFMVYLQKENIIDESGMPKERFSAEFPKEGPSILRIQQVVRGDSAAYFCASSQKLRGEEGYGYTFGSGTRLTVV.

The chain couples TRBV28 to TRBJ2-7; the match to TRBD1 covers 8 bases. CDR3 length equals 14 residues. Germline V gene sequence: CDR1 MDHEN, CDR2 SYDVKM. Germline trimming cut 4 bases from V and 2 bases from J; bases unmatched to any gene: 4. CDR3 coding DNA: TGTGCCAGCAGTTCTCCACAGGGGGCCTACGAGCAGTACTTC. Encoded protein: CASSSPQGAYEQYF.

The genes are TRBV6-4 and TRBJ1-5; 7 positions agree with TRBD1. The germline V gene encodes CDR1 MRHNA and CDR2 SNTAGT. The CDR3 extends over 16 amino acids. The V and J ends lost 5 bases and 6 bases, in that order; junction bases with no gene match: 13. In DNA, the CDR3 is TGTGCCAGCAGTACAAGACAGGGCCGAGGTGGTCAGCCCCAGCATTTT. Translating it yields CASSTRQGRGGQPQHF.

The CDR3 nucleotides are TGTGCTAGTGGTTTCGCTCCGACAGTTAACTATGGCTACACCTTC. Translated: CASGFAPTVNYGYTF. The genes are TRBV12-5 and TRBJ1-2, with a possible D match to TRBD1 (5 bases). The V gene lost 3 bases and the J gene lost 1 base, with 12 bases spanning the gap. CDR1 is LGHNT and CDR2 is FRNRAP in the germline V gene. CDR3 length equals 15 residues. The full variable domain, its missing parts supplied by reference TRBV12-5 and TRBJ1-2, is DARVTQTPRHKVTEMGQEVTMRCQPILGHNTVFWYRQTMMQGLELLAYFRNRAPLDDSGMPKDRFSAEMPDATLATLKIQPSEPRDSAVYFCASGFAPTVNYGYTFGSGTRLTVV.

The chain's CDR3 is CASSLSGETQYF. In DNA, the CDR3 is TGTGCCAGCTCTCTTAGCGGCGAGACCCAGTACTTC. This chain uses TRBV7-9 with TRBJ2-5, with D possibly matching TRBD2 (6 bases). The ends were cut back, 8 bases at V and 5 bases at J, with 12 bases in the middle. This CDR3 spans 12 amino acids. Germline CDR1 SEHNR, CDR2 FQNEAQ (reference sequence).

V gene TRBV28 combines with J gene TRBJ2-7; 13 bases line up with TRBD2. CDR1 is MDHEN, CDR2 SYDVKM, per germline. The V and J ends lost 5 bases and 4 bases, in that order; junction bases with no gene match: 8. This CDR3 region has 16 residues. The CDR3 is CASSTRTSGSPYEQYF. The CDR3 nucleotides are TGTGCCAGCAGTACCCGGACTAGCGGGAGTCCATACGAGCAGTACTTC.